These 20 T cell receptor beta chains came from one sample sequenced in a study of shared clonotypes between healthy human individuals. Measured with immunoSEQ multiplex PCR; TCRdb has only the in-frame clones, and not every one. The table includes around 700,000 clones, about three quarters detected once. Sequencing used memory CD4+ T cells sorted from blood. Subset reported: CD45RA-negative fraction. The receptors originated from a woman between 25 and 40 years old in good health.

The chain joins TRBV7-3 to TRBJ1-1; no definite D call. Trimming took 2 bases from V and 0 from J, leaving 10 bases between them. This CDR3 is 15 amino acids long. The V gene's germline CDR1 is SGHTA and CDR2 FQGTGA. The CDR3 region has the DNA TGTGCCAGCAGCTTAGCGGTGGCGGTGAACACTGAAGCTTTCTTT. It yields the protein CASSLAVAVNTEAFF.

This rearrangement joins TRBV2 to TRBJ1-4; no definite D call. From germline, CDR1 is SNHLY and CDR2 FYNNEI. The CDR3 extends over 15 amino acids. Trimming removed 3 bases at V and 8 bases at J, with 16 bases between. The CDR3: CASSDLTTAREKLFF. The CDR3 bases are TGTGCCAGCAGTGATTTGACGACTGCACGGGAAAAACTGTTTTTT.

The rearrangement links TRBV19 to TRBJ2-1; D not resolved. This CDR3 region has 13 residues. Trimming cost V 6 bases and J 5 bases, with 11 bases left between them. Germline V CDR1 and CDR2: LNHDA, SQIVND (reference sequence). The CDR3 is CASSRDRHNEQFF. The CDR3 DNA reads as TGTGCCAGTAGCCGCGACCGGCACAATGAGCAGTTCTTC.

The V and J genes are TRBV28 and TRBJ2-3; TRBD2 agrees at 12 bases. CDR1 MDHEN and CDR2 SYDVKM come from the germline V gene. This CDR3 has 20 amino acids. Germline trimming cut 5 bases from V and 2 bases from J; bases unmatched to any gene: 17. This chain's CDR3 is CASSPIGTRGLAGFTDTQYF. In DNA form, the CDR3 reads TGTGCCAGCAGTCCAATCGGGACACGAGGACTAGCGGGATTCACAGATACGCAGTATTTT.

As DNA, the CDR3 is TGTGCCAGCAGCTTATACCCTCTTAGCTCGGCTCTGGATGAGCAGTTCTTC. Translation: CASSLYPLSSALDEQFF. This chain uses TRBV11-2 with TRBJ2-1; unclear D gene. Germline V gene lookup returns CDR1 SGHAT and CDR2 FQNNGV. V shed 2 bases and J shed 8 bases, with 22 bases lying between them. The CDR3 contains 17 residues. The entire variable domain, with the rest obtained from reference TRBV11-2 and TRBJ2-1, is as follows: EAGVAQSPRYKIIEKRQSVAFWCNPISGHATLYWYQQILGQGPKLLIQFQNNGVVDDSQLPKDRFSAERLKGVDSTLKIQPAKLEDSAVYLCASSLYPLSSALDEQFFGPGTRLTVL.

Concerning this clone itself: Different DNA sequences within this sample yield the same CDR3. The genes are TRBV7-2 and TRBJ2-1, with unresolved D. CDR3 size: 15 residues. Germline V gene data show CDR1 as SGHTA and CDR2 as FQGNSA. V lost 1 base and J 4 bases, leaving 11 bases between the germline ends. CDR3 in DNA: TGTGCCAGCAGCTTAGGCCTACTGACTTACAATGAGCAGTTCTTC. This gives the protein CASSLGLLTYNEQFF. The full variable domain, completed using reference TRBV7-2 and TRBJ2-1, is GAGVSQSPSNKVTEKGKDVELRCDPISGHTALYWYRQSLGQGLEFLIYFQGNSAPDKSGLPSDRFSAERTGGSVSTLTIQRTQQEDSAVYLCASSLGLLTYNEQFFGPGTRLTVL.

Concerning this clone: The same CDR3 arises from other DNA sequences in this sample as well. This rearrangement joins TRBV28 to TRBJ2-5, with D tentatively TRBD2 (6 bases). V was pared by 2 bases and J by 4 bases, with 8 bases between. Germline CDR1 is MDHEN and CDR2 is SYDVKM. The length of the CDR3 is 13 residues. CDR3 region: CASSLGTRETQYF. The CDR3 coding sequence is TGTGCCAGCAGTTTAGGGACTCGAGAGACCCAGTACTTC.

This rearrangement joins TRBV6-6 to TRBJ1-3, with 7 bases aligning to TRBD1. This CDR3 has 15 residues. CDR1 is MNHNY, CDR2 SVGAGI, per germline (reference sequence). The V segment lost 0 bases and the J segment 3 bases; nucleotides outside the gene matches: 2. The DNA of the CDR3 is TGTGCCAGCAGTTACTCAAGGGGGCTTGGAAACACCATATATTTT. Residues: CASSYSRGLGNTIYF.

CDR3: CASSTRGSGRETQYF. Here the CDR3 DNA reads TGTGCCAGCAGTACCCGGGGTAGCGGGAGGGAGACCCAGTACTTC. The chain links TRBV28 to TRBJ2-5, with 10 bases lining up with TRBD2. The CDR3 is 15 residues long. V trimming: 5 bases; J trimming: 5 bases; junction bases outside the gene matches: 8. Germline V lookup: CDR1 MDHEN, CDR2 SYDVKM. Using reference TRBV28 and TRBJ2-5 for the parts outside the CDR3, the full variable domain is DVKVTQSSRYLVKRTGEKVFLECVQDMDHENMFWYRQDPGLGLRLIYFSYDVKMKEKGDIPEGYSVSREKKERFSLILESASTNQTSMYLCASSTRGSGRETQYFGPGTRLLVL.

The CDR3 nucleotides read TGTGCCAGCAGGGGACGGCGGGTCAACGATTCCTACGAGCAGTACTTC. It encodes CASRGRRVNDSYEQYF. The chain recombines TRBV11-2 with TRBJ2-7, with D perhaps matching TRBD1 or TRBD2 (5 bases each). The CDR3 has 16 amino acids. Germline V gives CDR1 SGHAT, CDR2 FQNNGV. V was pared by 6 bases and J by 1 base, with 19 bases between.

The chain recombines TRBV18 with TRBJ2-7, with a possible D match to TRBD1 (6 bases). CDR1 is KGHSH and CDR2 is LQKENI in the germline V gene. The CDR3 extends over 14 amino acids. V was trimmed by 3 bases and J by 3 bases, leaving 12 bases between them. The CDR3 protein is CASSPGHRVYEQYF. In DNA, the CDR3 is TGTGCCAGCTCACCGGGACATCGGGTCTACGAGCAGTACTTC.

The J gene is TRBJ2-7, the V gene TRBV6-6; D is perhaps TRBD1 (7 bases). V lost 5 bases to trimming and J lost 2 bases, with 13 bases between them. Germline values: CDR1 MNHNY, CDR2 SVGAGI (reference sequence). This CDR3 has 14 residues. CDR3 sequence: CASSRQGGTYEQYF. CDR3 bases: TGTGCCAGCAGTAGACAGGGAGGAACCTACGAGCAGTACTTC.

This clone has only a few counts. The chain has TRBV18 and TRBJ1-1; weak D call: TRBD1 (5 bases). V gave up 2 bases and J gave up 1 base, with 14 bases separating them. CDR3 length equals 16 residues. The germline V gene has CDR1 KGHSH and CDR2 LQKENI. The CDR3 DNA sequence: TGTGCCAGCTCACCAATCGGGGGGTACGGGAACACTGAAGCTTTCTTT. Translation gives CASSPIGGYGNTEAFF. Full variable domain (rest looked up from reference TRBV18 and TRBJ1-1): NAGVMQNPRHLVRRRGQEARLRCSPMKGHSHVYWYRQLPEEGLKFMVYLQKENIIDESGMPKERFSAEFPKEGPSILRIQQVVRGDSAAYFCASSPIGGYGNTEAFFGQGTRLTVV.

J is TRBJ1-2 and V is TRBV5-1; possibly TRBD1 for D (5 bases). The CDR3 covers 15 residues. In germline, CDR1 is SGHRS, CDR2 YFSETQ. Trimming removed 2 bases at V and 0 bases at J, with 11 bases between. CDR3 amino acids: CASSLGDGTNYGYTF. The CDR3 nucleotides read TGCGCCAGCAGCTTAGGGGACGGCACTAACTATGGCTACACCTTC.

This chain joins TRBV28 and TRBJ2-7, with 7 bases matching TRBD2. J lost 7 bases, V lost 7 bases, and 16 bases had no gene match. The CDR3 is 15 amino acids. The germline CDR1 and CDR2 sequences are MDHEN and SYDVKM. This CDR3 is CASTKPGLLLLEQYF. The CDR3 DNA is TGTGCCAGCACTAAGCCGGGACTACTCCTCTTGGAGCAGTACTTC.

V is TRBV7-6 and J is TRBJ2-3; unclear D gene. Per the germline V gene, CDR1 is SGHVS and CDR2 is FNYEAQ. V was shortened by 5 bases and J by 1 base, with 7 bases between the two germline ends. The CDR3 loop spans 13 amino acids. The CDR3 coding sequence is TGTGCCAGCAGCGCACACGGCACAGATACGCAGTATTTT. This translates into CASSAHGTDTQYF.

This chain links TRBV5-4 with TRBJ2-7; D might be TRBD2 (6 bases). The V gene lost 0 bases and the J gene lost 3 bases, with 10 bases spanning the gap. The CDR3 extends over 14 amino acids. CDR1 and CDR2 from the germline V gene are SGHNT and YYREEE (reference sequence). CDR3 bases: TGTGCCAGCAGCTTGGGGACTACCAACTACGAGCAGTACTTC. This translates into CASSLGTTNYEQYF.

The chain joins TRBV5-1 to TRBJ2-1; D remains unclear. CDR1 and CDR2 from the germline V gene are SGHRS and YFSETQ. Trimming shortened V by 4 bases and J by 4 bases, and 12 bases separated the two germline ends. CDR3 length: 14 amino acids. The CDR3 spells CASSPGGAYNEQFF. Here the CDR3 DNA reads TGCGCCAGCAGCCCGGGTGGAGCGTACAATGAGCAGTTCTTC.

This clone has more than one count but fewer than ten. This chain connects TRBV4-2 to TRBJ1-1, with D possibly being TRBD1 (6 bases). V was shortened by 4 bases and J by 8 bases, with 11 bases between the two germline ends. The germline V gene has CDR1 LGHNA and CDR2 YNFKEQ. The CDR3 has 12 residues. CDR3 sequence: CASSRDTYEAFF. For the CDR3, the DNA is TGTGCCAGCAGCCGGGACACTTACGAAGCTTTCTTT.

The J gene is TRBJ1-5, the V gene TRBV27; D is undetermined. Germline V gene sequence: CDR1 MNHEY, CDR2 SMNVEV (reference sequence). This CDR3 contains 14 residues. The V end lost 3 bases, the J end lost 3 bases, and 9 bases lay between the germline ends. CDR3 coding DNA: TGTGCCAGCAGTTTGTCACCCTACAATCAGCCCCAGCATTTT. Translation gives CASSLSPYNQPQHF.